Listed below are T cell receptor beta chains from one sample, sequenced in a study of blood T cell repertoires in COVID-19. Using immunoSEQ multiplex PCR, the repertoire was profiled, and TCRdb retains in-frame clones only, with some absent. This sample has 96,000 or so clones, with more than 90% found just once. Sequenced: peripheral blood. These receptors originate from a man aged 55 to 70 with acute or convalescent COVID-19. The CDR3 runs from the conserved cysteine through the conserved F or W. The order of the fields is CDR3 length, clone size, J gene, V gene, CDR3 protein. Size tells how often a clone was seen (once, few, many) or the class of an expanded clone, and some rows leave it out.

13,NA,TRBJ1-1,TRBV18,CASSASENTEAFF
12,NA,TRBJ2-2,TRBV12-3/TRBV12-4,CASSLGQGELFF
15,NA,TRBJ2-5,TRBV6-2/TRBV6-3,CASSYRSGRKETQYF
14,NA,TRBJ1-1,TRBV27,CASSPTGTGARKIF
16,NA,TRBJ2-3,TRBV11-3,CASSLDQASGTDTQYF
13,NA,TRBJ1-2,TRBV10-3,CAISRQRLYGYTF
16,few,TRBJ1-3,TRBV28,CASSRGQGYSGNTIYF
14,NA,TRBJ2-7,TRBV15,CATSRRTLTYEQYF
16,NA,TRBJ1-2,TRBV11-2,CASSPNRLLGGYGYTF
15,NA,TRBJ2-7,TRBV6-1,CASSEGLANSYEQYF
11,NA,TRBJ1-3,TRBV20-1,CSAETRNTIYF
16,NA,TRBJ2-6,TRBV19,CASSTGHLSGANVLTF
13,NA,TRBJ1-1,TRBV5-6,CASSFDRNTEAFF
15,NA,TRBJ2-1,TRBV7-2,CASSLGTSGSNEQFF
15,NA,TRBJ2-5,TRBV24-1,CATSDSGQGGETQYF
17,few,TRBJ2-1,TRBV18,CASSPAGGLAGYNEQFF
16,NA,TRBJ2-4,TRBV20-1,CSASLGQAATGDIQYF
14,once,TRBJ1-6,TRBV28,CASRLGQGNSPLHF
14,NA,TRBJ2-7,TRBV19,CASAQREGSYEQYF
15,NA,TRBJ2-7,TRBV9,CASSGSGSRGGEQYF
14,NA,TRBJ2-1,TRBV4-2,CASSQDGAVHEQFF
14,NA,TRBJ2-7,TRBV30,CAWSPFYRFGEQYF
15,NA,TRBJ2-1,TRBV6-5,CASSSDRGRGNEQFF
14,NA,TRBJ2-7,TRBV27,CASSPDRIAYEQYF